These 22 T cell receptor beta chains were all obtained from the same sample, sequenced in a study of shared clonotypes between healthy human individuals (dated by TCRdb to about 2020). Library preparation was by the immunoSEQ multiplex PCR assay. The table comes from immuneACCESS by way of TCRdb, which keeps in-frame sequences with V and J called. Part of the clones is missing from these tables; in studies checked, under half for an unresolved V gene and the rest for unknown reasons. In this sample the table shows about 1.5 million clones, roughly 98% of which occur a single time. The ten biggest clones cover about 0.45% of the sample. Source material: naive CD4+ T cells sorted from blood. Read against the paper, the sample's cell subset or site label means: CD45RA+ positively selected. These receptors were obtained from a man aged 25-45 years in good health.

This clone was observed a single time. The V gene is TRBV29-1, the J gene TRBJ1-1; possible D gene TRBD1, 5 bases. The V gene lost 2 bases and the J gene lost 6 bases, with 10 bases spanning the gap. The CDR3 extends over 12 amino acids. Germline CDR1 and CDR2: SQVTM and ANQGSEA. The CDR3 DNA sequence: TGCAGCGTTGAACAGGGTTCCGCTGAAGCTTTCTTT. Its protein is CSVEQGSAEAFF.

V and J are TRBV10-3 and TRBJ2-1; weak D call: TRBD1 (6 bases). Trimming removed 10 bases from V and 0 bases from J, with 25 bases in between. This CDR3 comprises 18 residues. Per the germline V gene, CDR1 is ENHRY and CDR2 is SYGVKD. The DNA for the CDR3 is TGTGCCACCCGTGGGGTAGCTGGTGGGACAAGCTCCTACAATGAGCAGTTCTTC. Translating it yields CATRGVAGGTSSYNEQFF.

This chain uses TRBV19 with TRBJ2-7, with a weak D call TRBD2 (5 bases). The germline V gene encodes CDR1 LNHDA and CDR2 SQIVND (reference sequence). The V and J ends lost 6 bases and 4 bases respectively, with 19 bases between them. The CDR3 is 15 residues long. The CDR3 reads CASRDTRRFKYEQYF. For the CDR3, the DNA is TGTGCCAGTAGGGATACTAGGAGATTTAAGTACGAGCAGTACTTC.

This chain links TRBV28 with TRBJ2-7; D is uncertain. Germline loops: CDR1 MDHEN, CDR2 SYDVKM. There are 13 residues in the CDR3. V lost 10 bases to trimming and J lost 7 bases, with 20 bases between them. The CDR3 sequence: CATRRAAPREQYF. CDR3 nucleotide sequence: TGTGCCACCCGTCGGGCCGCCCCCAGAGAGCAGTACTTC.

The V gene is TRBV27, the J gene TRBJ1-5, with 10 bases lining up with TRBD1. V gave up 5 bases and J gave up 5 bases; unmatched junction bases: 3. Looked up from germline, CDR1 is MNHEY and CDR2 is SMNVEV (reference sequence). This CDR3 is 14 amino acids long. CDR3 sequence (DNA): TGTGCCAGCAGTCTGGACAGGGGGGATCAGCCCCAGCATTTT. As protein: CASSLDRGDQPQHF.

This chain connects TRBV28 to TRBJ2-3, with 9 bases fitting TRBD2. The junction had 5 bases not matched to a gene; V was cut back by 5 bases and J by 2 bases. Germline V gene sequence: CDR1 MDHEN, CDR2 SYDVKM. The CDR3 is 15 amino acids. CDR3 protein: CASSVAGVNTDTQYF. For the CDR3, the DNA is TGTGCCAGCAGTGTAGCGGGAGTGAACACAGATACGCAGTATTTT.

The chain uses TRBV29-1 and TRBJ2-2; D unresolved. V dropped 6 bases and J dropped 5 bases, with 16 bases sitting between them. Germline V gene data show CDR1 as SQVTM and CDR2 as ANQGSEA. The length of the CDR3 is 14 residues. Here the CDR3 DNA reads TGCAGCGTCGGGCATAGGGTCGGAACCGGGGAGCTGTTTTTT. It is translated as CSVGHRVGTGELFF.

This rearrangement joins TRBV5-1 to TRBJ2-3; 8 positions agree with TRBD2. From germline, CDR1 is SGHRS and CDR2 YFSETQ. The CDR3 has 14 residues. V was pared by 4 bases and J by 2 bases, with 3 bases of the junction left unmatched. CDR3 DNA: TGCGCCAGCAGCACTAGCGGCGACACAGATACGCAGTATTTT. This sequence encodes CASSTSGDTDTQYF.

A remark on this clone: Other DNA variants within this sample encode the same CDR3. The CDR3 loop reads CASSLGYEQYF. DNA for the CDR3: TGTGCCAGCAGTCTGGGATACGAGCAGTACTTC. This chain connects TRBV27 to TRBJ2-7, with D unresolved. Germline assignment: CDR1 MNHEY and CDR2 SMNVEV (reference sequence). Deletions cut 5 bases from V and 4 bases from J, with 6 bases between. This CDR3 is 11 amino acids long.

The CDR3 loop reads CASIGDTEAFF. The CDR3, as DNA: TGTGCCAGCATCGGCGACACTGAAGCTTTCTTT. The V gene is TRBV28, the J gene TRBJ1-1; D not certain. CDR3 length equals 11 residues. The V gene lost 7 bases and the J gene lost 3 bases, with 6 bases spanning the gap. From germline, CDR1 is MDHEN and CDR2 SYDVKM.

The chain has TRBV25-1 and TRBJ2-1; D perhaps matches TRBD2 (5 bases). Trimming took off 4 bases at V and 5 bases at J, with 12 bases between the two ends. Germline CDR1 MGHDK, CDR2 SYGVNS. This CDR3 spans 14 amino acids. The CDR3 protein is CASSVLGSNNEQFF. DNA of the CDR3: TGTGCCAGCAGTGTACTAGGGAGCAACAATGAGCAGTTCTTC.

This clone was detected once. The chain joins TRBV4-1 to TRBJ1-2; D unclear. Trimming took off 1 base at V and 6 bases at J, with 3 bases between the two ends. The CDR3 covers 11 residues. CDR1 and CDR2 from the germline V gene are MGHRA and YSYEKL. The CDR3 spells CASSQGNGYTF. CDR3 nucleotide sequence: TGCGCCAGCAGCCAAGGGAATGGCTACACCTTC.

The V gene is TRBV7-2, the J gene TRBJ1-5; possible D gene TRBD1, 6 bases. Germline V gene data show CDR1 as SGHTA and CDR2 as FQGNSA. The CDR3 totals 13 residues. Between the trimmed V and J ends, which lost 4 bases and 6 bases, there was a span of 10 bases. The DNA of the CDR3 is TGTGCCAGCAGCTCGGGGGGGGCTCAGCCCCAGCATTTT. Protein product: CASSSGGAQPQHF. The full variable domain, its missing parts supplied by reference TRBV7-2 and TRBJ1-5, is GAGVSQSPSNKVTEKGKDVELRCDPISGHTALYWYRQSLGQGLEFLIYFQGNSAPDKSGLPSDRFSAERTGGSVSTLTIQRTQQEDSAVYLCASSSGGAQPQHFGDGTRLSIL.

The chain is built from TRBV7-2 and TRBJ2-1; tentatively, D is TRBD2 (5 bases). The germline gives CDR1 SGHTA, CDR2 FQGNSA. Trimming removed 5 bases from V and 2 bases from J, with 22 bases in between. The CDR3 has 18 amino acids. CDR3 loop: CASSGADFVPRPYNEQFF. The DNA of the CDR3 is TGTGCCAGCAGCGGTGCGGACTTCGTTCCCCGACCCTACAATGAGCAGTTCTTC.

The chain is built from TRBV5-5 and TRBJ1-5; 7 bases map to TRBD1. Germline V gene data show CDR1 as SGHKS and CDR2 as YYEKEE (reference sequence). Trimming at V came to 5 bases and at J to 5 bases, leaving 7 bases not matched to a gene. CDR3 length equals 14 residues. The DNA for the CDR3 is TGTGCCAGCAGTTTTGACAGGGTCGATCAGCCCCAGCATTTT. This encodes CASSFDRVDQPQHF.

This clone was seen a single time. The rearrangement joins TRBV2 to TRBJ2-1, with 12 positions matching TRBD2. Germline V lookup: CDR1 SNHLY, CDR2 FYNNEI. The CDR3 covers 17 residues. With 6 bases clipped from V and 0 bases from J, the junction kept 6 bases outside the gene matches. The CDR3 DNA reads TGTGCCAGCAGCAATGGACTAGCGGGAAACTCCTACAATGAGCAGTTCTTC. It encodes CASSNGLAGNSYNEQFF.

The chain couples TRBV6-1 to TRBJ2-1; 9 nucleotides agree with TRBD2. Losses at the gene ends were 5 bases for V and 6 bases for J; bases not matched to a gene: 8. CDR3 length equals 15 residues. Germline values: CDR1 MNHNS, CDR2 SASEGT. CDR3 in DNA: TGTGCCAGCAGTCTAGCGGGGCTCGGGCTCAATGAGCAGTTCTTC. Amino acid sequence: CASSLAGLGLNEQFF.

V and J are TRBV2 and TRBJ2-7; D is ambiguous. The CDR3 sequence is 15 residues long. V shed 5 bases and J shed 0 bases, with 14 bases lying between them. Germline-derived CDR1 and CDR2 are SNHLY and FYNNEI. The CDR3 sequence: CASSRSGGNSYEQYF. The CDR3 nucleotides are TGTGCCAGCAGTCGAAGTGGCGGAAACTCCTACGAGCAGTACTTC.

The chain employs TRBV7-9 and TRBJ2-7, with 7 bases lining up with TRBD1. With V trimmed by 2 bases and J by 2 bases, 9 bases remained unmatched. The CDR3 sequence is 16 residues long. Looked up from germline, CDR1 is SEHNR and CDR2 is FQNEAQ (reference sequence). CDR3 in amino acids: CASSLSHRGYPYEQYF. Here the CDR3 DNA reads TGTGCCAGCAGCTTAAGCCACAGGGGCTATCCCTACGAGCAGTACTTC.

This chain joins TRBV28 and TRBJ1-2; a possible D gene is TRBD1 (6 bases). CDR3 size: 16 residues. Looked up from germline, CDR1 is MDHEN and CDR2 is SYDVKM. V lost 5 bases, J lost 4 bases, and 20 bases lay in between. CDR3 sequence reads: CASSGDLTGSGYGYTF. CDR3 DNA: TGTGCCAGCAGTGGTGACCTCACAGGGAGTGGCTATGGCTACACCTTC.

The V gene is TRBV11-3, the J gene TRBJ2-7; D unclear. Germline V CDR1 and CDR2: SGHNT, YENEEA. The CDR3 spans 13 residues. Between the trimmed V and J ends, which lost 0 bases and 6 bases, there was a span of 9 bases. The CDR3 coding sequence is TGTGCCAGCAGCTTAGATCCGTATGGCGAGCAGTACTTC. Translating it yields CASSLDPYGEQYF.

This chain links TRBV28 with TRBJ1-5, with D unclear. The germline CDR1 and CDR2 sequences are MDHEN and SYDVKM. Trimming took 4 bases from V and 10 from J, leaving 11 bases between them. The CDR3 contains 12 residues. CDR3 in amino acids: CASSSPHRPQHF. For the CDR3, the DNA is TGTGCCAGCAGTTCCCCCCACCGACCCCAGCATTTT.